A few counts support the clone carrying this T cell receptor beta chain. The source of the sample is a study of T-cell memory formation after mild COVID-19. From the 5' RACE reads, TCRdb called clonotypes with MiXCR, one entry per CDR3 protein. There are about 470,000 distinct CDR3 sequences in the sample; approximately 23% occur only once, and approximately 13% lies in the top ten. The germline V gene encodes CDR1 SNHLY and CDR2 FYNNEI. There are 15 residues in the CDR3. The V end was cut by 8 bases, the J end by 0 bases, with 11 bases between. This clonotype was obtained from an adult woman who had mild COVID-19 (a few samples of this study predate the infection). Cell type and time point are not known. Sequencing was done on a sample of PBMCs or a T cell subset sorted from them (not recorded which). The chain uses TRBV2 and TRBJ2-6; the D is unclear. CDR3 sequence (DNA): TGTGCCAGCTCTGGTGAGCTCTCTGGGGCCAACGTCCTGACTTTC. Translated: CASSGELSGANVLTF.